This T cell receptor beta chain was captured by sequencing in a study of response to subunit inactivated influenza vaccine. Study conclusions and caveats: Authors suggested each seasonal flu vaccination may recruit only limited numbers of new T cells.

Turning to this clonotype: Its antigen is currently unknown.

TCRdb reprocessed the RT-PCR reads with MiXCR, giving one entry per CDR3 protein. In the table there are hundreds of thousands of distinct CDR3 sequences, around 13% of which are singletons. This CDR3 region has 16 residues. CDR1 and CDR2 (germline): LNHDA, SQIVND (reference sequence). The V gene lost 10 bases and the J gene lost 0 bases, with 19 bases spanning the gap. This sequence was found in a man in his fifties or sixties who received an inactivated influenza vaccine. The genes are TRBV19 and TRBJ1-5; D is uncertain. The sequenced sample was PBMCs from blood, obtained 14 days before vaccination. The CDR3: CATTRAFSYSNQPQHF. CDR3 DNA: TGTGCCACTACAAGGGCCTTTTCATATAGCAATCAGCCCCAGCATTTT.